A single T cell receptor beta chain is shown here with its context. Its cognate antigen is unknown. Viral peptide pools were used in the ViraFEST assay to expand antigen-specific CD4+ T cells, and sequencing came afterward. At the end of over 8 days of culture, CD4+ T cells were isolated. Each well held a few million PBMC cultured with approximately 9.7 ug/ml peptides and around 11 IU/ml IL-2. The data belong to a study of vaccination effects on CD4 cells after COVID-19. The V gene lost 6 bases and the J gene lost 3 bases, with 12 bases spanning the gap. This CDR3 has 14 amino acids. CDR1 is MGHDK, CDR2 SYGVNS, per germline. TCRdb's table, derived via immunoSEQ multiplex PCR, lists solely in-frame clones and lacks some. The data contain tens of thousands of clones, 70% of them singletons.

The source was CD4+ T cells from PBMCs cultured with HCoV-229E spike peptides, collected before COVID-19 vaccination. The clonotype originates from a human donor who received a COVID-19 vaccine. The V gene is TRBV25-1, the J gene TRBJ1-5; D gene unclear. The CDR3 nucleotides are TGTGCCAGCAGCATGGGCGGATTCAATCAGCCCCAGCATTTT. Its protein product is CASSMGGFNQPQHF.